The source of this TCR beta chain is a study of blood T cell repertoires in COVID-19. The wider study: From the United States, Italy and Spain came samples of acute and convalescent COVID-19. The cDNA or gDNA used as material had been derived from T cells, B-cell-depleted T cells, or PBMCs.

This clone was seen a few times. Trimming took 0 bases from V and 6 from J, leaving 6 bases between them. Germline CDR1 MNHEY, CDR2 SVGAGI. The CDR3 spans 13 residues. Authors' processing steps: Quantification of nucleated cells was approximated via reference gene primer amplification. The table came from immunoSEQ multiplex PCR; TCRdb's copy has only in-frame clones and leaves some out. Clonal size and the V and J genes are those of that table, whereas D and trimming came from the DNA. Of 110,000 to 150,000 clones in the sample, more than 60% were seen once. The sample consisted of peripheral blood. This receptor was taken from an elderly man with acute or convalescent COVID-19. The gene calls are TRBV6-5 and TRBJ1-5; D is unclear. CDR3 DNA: TGTGCCAGCAGTTACTCCCGGGGTCAGCCCCAGCATTTT. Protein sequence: CASSYSRGQPQHF.